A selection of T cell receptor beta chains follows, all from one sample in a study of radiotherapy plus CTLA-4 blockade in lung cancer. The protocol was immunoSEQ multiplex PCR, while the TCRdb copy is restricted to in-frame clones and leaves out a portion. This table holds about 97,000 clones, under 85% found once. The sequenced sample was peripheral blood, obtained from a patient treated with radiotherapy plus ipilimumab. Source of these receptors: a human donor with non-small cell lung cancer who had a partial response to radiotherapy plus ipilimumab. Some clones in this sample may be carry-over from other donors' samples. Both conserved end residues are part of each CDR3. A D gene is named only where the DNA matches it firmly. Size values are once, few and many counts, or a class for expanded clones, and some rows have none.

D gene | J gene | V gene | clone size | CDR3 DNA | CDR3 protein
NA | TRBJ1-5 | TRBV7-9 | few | TGTGCCAGCAGCCCCTTCAGCAATCAGCCCCAGCATTTT | CASSPFSNQPQHF
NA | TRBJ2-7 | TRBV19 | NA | TGTGCCAGTAGTATGCTCGGCGGGTCCCCCCTCTCCTACGAGCAGTACTTC | CASSMLGGSPLSYEQYF
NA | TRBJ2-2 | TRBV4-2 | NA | TGTGCCAGCAGCGGGCAGGGCACAAACACCGGGGAGCTGTTTTTT | CASSGQGTNTGELFF
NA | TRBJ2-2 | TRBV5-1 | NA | TGCGCCAGCAGTCCGGGACAACGGAGTGGGGAGCTGTTTTTT | CASSPGQRSGELFF
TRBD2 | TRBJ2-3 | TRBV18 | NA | TGTGCCAGCTCACGTGGACTAGGAGGGGATACGCAGTATTTT | CASSRGLGGDTQYF
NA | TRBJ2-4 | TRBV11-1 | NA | TGTGCCAGCAGCTCAGGATACAGGGACATTCAGTACTTC | CASSSGYRDIQYF
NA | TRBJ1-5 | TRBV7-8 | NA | TGTGCCAGCAGCTTAGTACTTAATCAGCCCCAGCATTTT | CASSLVLNQPQHF
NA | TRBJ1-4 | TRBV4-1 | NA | TGCGCCAGCAGCCAAGATAGACAGGTTAATGAAAAACTGTTTTTT | CASSQDRQVNEKLFF
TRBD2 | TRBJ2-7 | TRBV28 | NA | TGTGCCAGCAGTCCCCTGGGAGGGGCCCTCGCCTACGAGCAGTACTTC | CASSPLGGALAYEQYF
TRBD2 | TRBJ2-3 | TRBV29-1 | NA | TGCAGCGTCCGGGAGGGTGGAGATACGCAGTATTTT | CSVREGGDTQYF
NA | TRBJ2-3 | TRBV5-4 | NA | TGTGCCAGCAGCCCCTGGGCCGCGGATACGCAGTATTTT | CASSPWAADTQYF
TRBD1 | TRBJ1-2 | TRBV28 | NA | TGTGCCAGCAGTTTACTGACAGGGGGCGCGAGCTACACCTTC | CASSLLTGGASYTF
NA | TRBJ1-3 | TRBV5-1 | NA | TGCGCCAGCAGCATTGGGGCCCGCTCTGGAAACACCATATATTTT | CASSIGARSGNTIYF
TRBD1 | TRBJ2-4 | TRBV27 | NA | TGTGCCAGCAGGACCCGGACAGGGGAAAACATTCAGTACTTC | CASRTRTGENIQYF
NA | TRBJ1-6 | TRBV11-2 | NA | TGTGCCAGCAGCTCCAGACAGGCGTTCGTCCACTTT | CASSSRQAFVHF
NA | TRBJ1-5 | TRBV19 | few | TGTGCCAGTAGTAGATACCAGGGTGGTAATCAGCCCCAGCATTTT | CASSRYQGGNQPQHF
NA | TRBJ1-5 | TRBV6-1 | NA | TGTGCCAGCAGTGAATCGGCGGGGGGGGTACAGCCCCAGCATTTT | CASSESAGGVQPQHF
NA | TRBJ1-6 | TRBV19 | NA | TGTGCCAGTATAGGGGGGGCCAATTCACCCCTCCACTTT | CASIGGANSPLHF
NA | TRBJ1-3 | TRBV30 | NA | TGTGCCTGGAGTAGGGGGGGAGCCGGAAACACCATATATTTT | CAWSRGGAGNTIYF
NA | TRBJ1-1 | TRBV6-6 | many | TGTGCCAGCAGTTACCTCAGGGGCACTGAAGCTTTCTTT | CASSYLRGTEAFF
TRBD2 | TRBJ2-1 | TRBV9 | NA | TGTGCCAGCAGCGTATTGGCGATAGCGGGGGGTTACAATGAGCAGTTCTTC | CASSVLAIAGGYNEQFF
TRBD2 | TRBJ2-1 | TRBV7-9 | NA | TGTGCCAGCAGCTTAGCGGGGACTAAACAGTTCTTC | CASSLAGTKQFF
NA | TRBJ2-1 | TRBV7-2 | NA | TGTGCCAGCAGCTCCTACGAACTAGTTTCTGCGCCGTTCTTC | CASSSYELVSAPFF
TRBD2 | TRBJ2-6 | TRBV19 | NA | TGTGCCAGTAGCTTACAGCGGGGGCACGACTCTGGGGCCAACGTCCTGACTTTC | CASSLQRGHDSGANVLTF
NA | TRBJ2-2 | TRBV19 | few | TGTGCCAGTAGTATCAGCACCGGGGAGCTGTTTTTT | CASSISTGELFF
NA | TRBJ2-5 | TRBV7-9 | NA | TGTGCCAGCAGCTTAGGCAGGGGTCGTCAAGAGACCCAGTACTTC | CASSLGRGRQETQYF
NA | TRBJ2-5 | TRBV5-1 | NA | TGCGCCAGCAGCCGTCAGAGCGGGCAAGAGACCCAGTACTTC | CASSRQSGQETQYF
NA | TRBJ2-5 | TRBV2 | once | TGTGCCAGCAACCCACTCGCTAGCCTCGGCGGAGAGACCCAGTACTTC | CASNPLASLGGETQYF
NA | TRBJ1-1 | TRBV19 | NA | TGTGCCAGTAGTAGCGTCGCGGTGAACACTGAAGCTTTCTTT | CASSSVAVNTEAFF
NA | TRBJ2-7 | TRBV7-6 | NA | TGTGCCACCGCTCCCCGCCTGAGCTCCTACGAGCAGTACTTC | CATAPRLSSYEQYF
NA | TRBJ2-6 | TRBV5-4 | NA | TGTGCCAGCAGCTTGGCCGGGAAGGGTTCCGGGGCCAACGTCCTGACTTTC | CASSLAGKGSGANVLTF
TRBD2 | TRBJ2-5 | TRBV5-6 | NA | TGTGCCAGCAGCTTGGCCTATTATAAGCGGGGCCCGGGGGAGACCCAGTACTTC | CASSLAYYKRGPGETQYF
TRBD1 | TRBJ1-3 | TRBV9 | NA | TGTGCCAGCAGCGTAGGGGGACAGGGGCGCTCTGGAAACACCATATATTTT | CASSVGGQGRSGNTIYF
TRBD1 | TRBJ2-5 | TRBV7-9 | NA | TGTGCCAGCAGCTCCCGACAGGGCGAGACCCAGTACTTC | CASSSRQGETQYF
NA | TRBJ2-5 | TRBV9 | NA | TGTGCCAGCAGCCTCGATTGGGGGCTAGAGACCCAGTACTTC | CASSLDWGLETQYF
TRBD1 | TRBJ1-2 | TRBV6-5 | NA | TGTGCCAGCAGTGAACTAGGGGGCGTTGGCTACACCTTC | CASSELGGVGYTF
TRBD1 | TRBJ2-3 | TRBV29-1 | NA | TGCAGCGCCGATGGACAGGGAGTTACAGATACGCAGTATTTT | CSADGQGVTDTQYF
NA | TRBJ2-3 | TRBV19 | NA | TGTGCCAGTAGTCTTGCGCGGTTAGATACGCAGTATTTT | CASSLARLDTQYF
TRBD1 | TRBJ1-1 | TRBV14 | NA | TGTGCCAGCAGCCAGGGACAGTGGACTGAAGCTTTCTTT | CASSQGQWTEAFF
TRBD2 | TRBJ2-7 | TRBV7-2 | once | TGTGCCAGCAGCCAGTTAGCGGGAGGGTCCTACGAGCAGTACTTC | CASSQLAGGSYEQYF
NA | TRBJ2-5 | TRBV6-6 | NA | TGTGCCAGCAGCCTCGGGGGACAGCAAGAGACCCAGTACTTC | CASSLGGQQETQYF
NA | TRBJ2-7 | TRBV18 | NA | TGTGCCAGCTCACGCGAGGTCGAGCAGTACTTC | CASSREVEQYF
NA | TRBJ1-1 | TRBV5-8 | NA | TGTGCCAGCAGCTTGGGGCCGGGGACTGAAGCTTTCTTT | CASSLGPGTEAFF
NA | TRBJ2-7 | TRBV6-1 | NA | TGTGCCAGCAGTGAACGGGTTACAGAGCAGTACTTC | CASSERVTEQYF
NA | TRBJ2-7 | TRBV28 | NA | TGTGCCAGCAGGACTGCCTCCTACGAGCAGTACTTC | CASRTASYEQYF
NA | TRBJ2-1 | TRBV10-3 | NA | TGTGCCATCAGAGCCCCTGCGCTGTCCAATGAGCAGTTCTTC | CAIRAPALSNEQFF
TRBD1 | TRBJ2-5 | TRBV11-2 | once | TGTGCCAGCAGCTTTACAGGGGGCCGGGAGACCCAGTACTTC | CASSFTGGRETQYF
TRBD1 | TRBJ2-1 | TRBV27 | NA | TGTGCCAGCAGGGGGACAGCGGCCCGCTATGAGCAGTTCTTC | CASRGTAARYEQFF
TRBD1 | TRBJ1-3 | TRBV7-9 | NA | TGTGCCAGCAGCTTCAGGGGGAGCTCTGGAAACACCATATATTTT | CASSFRGSSGNTIYF
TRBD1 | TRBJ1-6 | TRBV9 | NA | TGTGCCAGCAGCCCGTACAGGGGAAGAGGCTCACCCCTCCACTTT | CASSPYRGRGSPLHF